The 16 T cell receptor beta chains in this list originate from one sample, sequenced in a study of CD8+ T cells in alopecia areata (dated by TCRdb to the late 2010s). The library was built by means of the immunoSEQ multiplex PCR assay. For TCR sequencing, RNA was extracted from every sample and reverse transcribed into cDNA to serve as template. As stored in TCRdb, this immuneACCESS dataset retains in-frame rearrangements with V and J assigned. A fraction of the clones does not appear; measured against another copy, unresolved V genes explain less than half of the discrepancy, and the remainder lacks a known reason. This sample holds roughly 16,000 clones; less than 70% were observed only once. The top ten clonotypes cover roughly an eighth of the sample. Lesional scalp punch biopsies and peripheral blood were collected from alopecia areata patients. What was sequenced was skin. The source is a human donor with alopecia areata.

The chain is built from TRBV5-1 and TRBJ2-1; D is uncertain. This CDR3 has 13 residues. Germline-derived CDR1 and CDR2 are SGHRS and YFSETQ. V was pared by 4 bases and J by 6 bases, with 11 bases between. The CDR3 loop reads CASSDLAANEQFF. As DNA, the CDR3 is TGCGCCAGCAGCGATCTGGCCGCCAATGAGCAGTTCTTC. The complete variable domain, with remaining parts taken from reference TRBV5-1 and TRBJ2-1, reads KAGVTQTPRYLIKTRGQQVTLSCSPISGHRSVSWYQQTPGQGLQFLFEYFSETQRNKGNFPGRFSGRQFSNSRSEMNVSTLELGDSALYLCASSDLAANEQFFGPGTRLTVL.

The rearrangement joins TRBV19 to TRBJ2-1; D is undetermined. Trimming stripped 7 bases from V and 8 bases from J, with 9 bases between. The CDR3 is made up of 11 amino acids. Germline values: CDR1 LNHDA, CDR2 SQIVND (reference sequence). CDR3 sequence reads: CASKRWDEQFF. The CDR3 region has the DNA TGTGCCAGTAAAAGGTGGGATGAGCAGTTCTTC.

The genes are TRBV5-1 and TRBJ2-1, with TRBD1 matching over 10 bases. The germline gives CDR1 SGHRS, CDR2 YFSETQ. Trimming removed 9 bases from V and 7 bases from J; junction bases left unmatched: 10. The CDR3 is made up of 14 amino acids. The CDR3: CANRDRGLMNEQFF. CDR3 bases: TGCGCCAACCGGGACAGGGGATTGATGAATGAGCAGTTCTTC.

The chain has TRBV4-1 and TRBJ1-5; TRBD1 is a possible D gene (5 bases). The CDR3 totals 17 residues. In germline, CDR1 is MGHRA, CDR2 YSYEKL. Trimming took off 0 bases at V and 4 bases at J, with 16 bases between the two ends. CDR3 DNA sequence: TGCGCCAGCAGCCAAGATGCGGGGCCGCGAGAGAATCAGCCCCAGCATTTT. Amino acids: CASSQDAGPRENQPQHF.

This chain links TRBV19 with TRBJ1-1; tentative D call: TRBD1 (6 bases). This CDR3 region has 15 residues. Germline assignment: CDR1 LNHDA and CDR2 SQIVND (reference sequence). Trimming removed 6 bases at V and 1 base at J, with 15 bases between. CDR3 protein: CASRDTGAGNTEAFF. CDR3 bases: TGTGCCAGTAGAGACACGGGGGCGGGGAACACTGAAGCTTTCTTT.

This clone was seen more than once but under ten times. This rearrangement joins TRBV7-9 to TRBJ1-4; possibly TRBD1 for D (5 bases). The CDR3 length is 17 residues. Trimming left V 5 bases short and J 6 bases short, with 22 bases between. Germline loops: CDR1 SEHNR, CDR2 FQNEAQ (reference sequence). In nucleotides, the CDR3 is TGTGCCAGCAGCATATATCTACCGGGACCCAAGGATGAAAAACTGTTTTTT. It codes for CASSIYLPGPKDEKLFF.

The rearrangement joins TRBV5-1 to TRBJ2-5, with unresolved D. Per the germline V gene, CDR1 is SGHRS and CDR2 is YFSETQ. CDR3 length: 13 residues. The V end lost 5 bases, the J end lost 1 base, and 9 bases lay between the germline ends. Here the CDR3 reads CASRTGFQETQYF. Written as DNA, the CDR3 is TGCGCCAGCAGGACGGGCTTCCAAGAGACCCAGTACTTC.

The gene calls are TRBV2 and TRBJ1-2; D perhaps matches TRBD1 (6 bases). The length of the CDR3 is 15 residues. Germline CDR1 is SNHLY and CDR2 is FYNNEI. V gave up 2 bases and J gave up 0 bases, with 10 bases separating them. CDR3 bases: TGTGCCAGCAGTGAACGGCAGGGGACTAACTATGGCTACACCTTC. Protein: CASSERQGTNYGYTF. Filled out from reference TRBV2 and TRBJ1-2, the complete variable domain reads EPEVTQTPSHQVTQMGQEVILRCVPISNHLYFYWYRQILGQKVEFLVSFYNNEISEKSEIFDDQFSVERPDGSNFTLKIRSTKLEDSAMYFCASSERQGTNYGYTFGSGTRLTVV.

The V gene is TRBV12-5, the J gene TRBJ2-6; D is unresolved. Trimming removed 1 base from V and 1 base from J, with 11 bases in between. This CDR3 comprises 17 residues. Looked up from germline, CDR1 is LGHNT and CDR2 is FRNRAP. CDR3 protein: CASGLAPILSGANVLTF. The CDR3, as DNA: TGTGCTAGTGGTTTGGCTCCGATTCTATCTGGGGCCAACGTCCTGACTTTC.

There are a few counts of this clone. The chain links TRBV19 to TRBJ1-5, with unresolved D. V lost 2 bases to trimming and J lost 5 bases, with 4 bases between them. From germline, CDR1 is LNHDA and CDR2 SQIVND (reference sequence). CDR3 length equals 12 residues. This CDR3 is CASSIIDQPQHF. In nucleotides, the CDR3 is TGTGCCAGTAGTATAATCGATCAGCCCCAGCATTTT.

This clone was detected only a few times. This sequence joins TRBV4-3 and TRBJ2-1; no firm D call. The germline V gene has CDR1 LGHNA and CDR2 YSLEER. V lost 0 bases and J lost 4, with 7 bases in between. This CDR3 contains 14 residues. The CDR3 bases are TGCGCCAGCAGCCAAGACATTAAATACAATGAGCAGTTCTTC. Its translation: CASSQDIKYNEQFF.

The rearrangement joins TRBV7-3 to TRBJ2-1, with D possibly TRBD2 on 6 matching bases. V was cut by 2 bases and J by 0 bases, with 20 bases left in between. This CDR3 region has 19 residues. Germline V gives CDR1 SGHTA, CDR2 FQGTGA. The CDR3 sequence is CASSLVTGVATSSYNEQFF. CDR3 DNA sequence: TGTGCCAGCAGCTTAGTGACCGGGGTAGCGACTAGCTCCTACAATGAGCAGTTCTTC.

The DNA for the CDR3 is TGTGCCAGCAGCTTGGAGAGGTTAGGCACCGGGGAGCTGTTTTTT. This translates into CASSLERLGTGELFF. The chain couples TRBV5-6 to TRBJ2-2, with D uncertain. The V end lost 0 bases, the J end lost 4 bases, and 10 bases lay between the germline ends. CDR1 is SGHDT, CDR2 YYEEEE, per germline. The CDR3 has 15 amino acids.

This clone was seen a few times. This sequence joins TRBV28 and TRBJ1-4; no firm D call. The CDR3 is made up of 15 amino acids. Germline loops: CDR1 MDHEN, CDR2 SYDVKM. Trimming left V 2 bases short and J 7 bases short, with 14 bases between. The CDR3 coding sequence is TGTGCCAGCAGTTTACCGACATTGGATACTGAAAAACTGTTTTTT. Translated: CASSLPTLDTEKLFF.

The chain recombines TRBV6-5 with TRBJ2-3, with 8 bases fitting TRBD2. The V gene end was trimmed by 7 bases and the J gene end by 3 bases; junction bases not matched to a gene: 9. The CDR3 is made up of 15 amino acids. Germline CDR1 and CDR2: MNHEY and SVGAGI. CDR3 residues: CASTPSGSLTDTQYF. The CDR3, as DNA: TGTGCCAGCACCCCAAGCGGGAGTTTAACAGATACGCAGTATTTT.

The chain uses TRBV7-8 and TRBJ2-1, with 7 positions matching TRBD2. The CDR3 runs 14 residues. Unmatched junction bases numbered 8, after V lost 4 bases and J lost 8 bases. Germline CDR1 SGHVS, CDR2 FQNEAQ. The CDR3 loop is CASSSGLGVDEQFF. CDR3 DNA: TGTGCCAGCAGCTCCGGACTAGGTGTCGATGAGCAGTTCTTC.